The rows below give T cell receptor beta chains drawn from one sample of a study of blood T cell repertoires in COVID-19. Profiling relied on immunoSEQ multiplex PCR, and the TCRdb table lists in-frame clones only, not all of them. The sample holds about 190,000 clones, around 80% seen once. The sample comprised peripheral blood. The receptors come from a woman aged 45 to 65 with acute or convalescent COVID-19. Both conserved end residues are trimmed from each CDR3.

cdr3_length v_call cdr3_aa
16 TRBV7-9 ASSLDTRGGRANNEQF
13 TRBV10-1 ASSHLAGGFDEQY
14 TRBV28 ASSSTNLDRGRGYT
12 TRBV19 ASMKGAQSYEQY
11 TRBV30 AWSPILNTEAF
12 TRBV10-1 ATFPTGERYEQY
12 TRBV2 ASSEQGGNEKLF
11 TRBV2 ASSDRGAGELF
14 TRBV18 ASSPGPGQGNQPQH
10 TRBV29-1 SVDGRDNEQF
14 TRBV19 ASSSLGGSGANVLT
14 TRBV3-1/TRBV3-2 ASSQDFAGAGYEQY
10 TRBV10-3 ATSAGVYEQY
11 TRBV7-2 ASSLGTVEEQY
12 TRBV5-1 ASSSTGGHEKLF
15 TRBV6-6 ASSPRDPAREGNTIY
12 TRBV4-3 ASSQALTAYGYT
12 TRBV19 ASSLDSSYNEQF
15 TRBV5-8 ASSTAFKGLRNQPQH
13 TRBV30 AWRDHTGSGNTIY
13 TRBV7-2 ASSSQRLANNEQF
10 TRBV19 AVGGGSTEAF
12 TRBV24-1 ATLPRTRYNEQF
13 TRBV6-1 ASSEAGGWNQPQH